This T cell receptor (beta chain) is from a study of shared clonotypes between healthy human individuals. The donor population consisted of healthy HIV-negative adults with no recent acute infections or vaccinations. Study results and limitations: Sequencing of the sorted subsets was shown by rarefaction to be incomplete despite large depth.

This clone was observed a handful of times. Its antigen is not identified. Germline values: CDR1 MDHEN, CDR2 SYDVKM. J gave up 0 bases and V 7 bases, and 14 bases lay outside the gene matches. This CDR3 comprises 20 residues. Repertoires were generated with immunoSEQ multiplex PCR, while TCRdb's copy carries only in-frame clones and drops some. In the table there are about 110,000 clones, approximately 70% of which are singletons. The material sequenced was memory CD8+ T cells sorted from blood. Subset denoted: CD45RO+ cells pooled with CCR7-negative TemRA cells. The chain couples TRBV28 to TRBJ2-6, with TRBD2 identical over 11 bases. The TCR was taken from a woman aged 25 to 39 in good health. The CDR3 here is CASTSGRSSGGFSGANVLTF. The CDR3 coding sequence is TGTGCCAGCACTAGCGGGAGGAGTTCGGGTGGGTTCTCTGGGGCCAACGTCCTGACTTTC.